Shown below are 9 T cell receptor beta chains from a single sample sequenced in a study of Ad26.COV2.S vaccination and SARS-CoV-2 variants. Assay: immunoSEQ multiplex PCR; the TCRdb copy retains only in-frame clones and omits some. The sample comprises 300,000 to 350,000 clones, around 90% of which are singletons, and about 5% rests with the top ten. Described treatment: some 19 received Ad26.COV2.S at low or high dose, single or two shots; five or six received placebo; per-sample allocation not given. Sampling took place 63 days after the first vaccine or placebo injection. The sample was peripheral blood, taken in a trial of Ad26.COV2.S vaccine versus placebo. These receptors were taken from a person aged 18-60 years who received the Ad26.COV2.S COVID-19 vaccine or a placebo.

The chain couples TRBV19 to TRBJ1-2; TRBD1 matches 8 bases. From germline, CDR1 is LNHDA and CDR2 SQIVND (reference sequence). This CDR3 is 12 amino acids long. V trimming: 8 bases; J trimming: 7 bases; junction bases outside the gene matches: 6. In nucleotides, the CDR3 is TGTGCCAGTGTACAGGGGGTGGCTGGCTACACCTTC. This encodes CASVQGVAGYTF.

Here the CDR3 reads CASSHPDVNNNYGYTF. CDR3 DNA: TGTGCCAGCTCACACCCGGACGTAAACAATAACTATGGCTACACCTTC. This chain uses TRBV18 with TRBJ1-2; D unresolved. The CDR3 is made up of 16 amino acids. The germline V gene encodes CDR1 KGHSH and CDR2 LQKENI. The germline V and J ends were trimmed by 4 bases and 1 base, with 16 bases remaining between them.

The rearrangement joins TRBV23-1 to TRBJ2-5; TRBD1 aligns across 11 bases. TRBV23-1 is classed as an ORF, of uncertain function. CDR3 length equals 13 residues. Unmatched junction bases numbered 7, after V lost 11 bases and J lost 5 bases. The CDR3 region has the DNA TGCGCCCTTGGACAGGGGGCGCCGGAGACCCAGTACTTC. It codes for CALGQGAPETQYF.

The CDR3 nucleotides read TGTGCCAGCAGGGTGGGAGGGGGCAGTGAAAAACTGTTTTTT. It codes for CASRVGGGSEKLFF. The V and J genes are TRBV6-5 and TRBJ1-4, with 7 positions matching TRBD1. V lost 6 bases to trimming and J lost 7 bases; unmatched junction nucleotides: 8. This CDR3 spans 14 amino acids. CDR1 is MNHEY and CDR2 is SVGAGI in the germline V gene.

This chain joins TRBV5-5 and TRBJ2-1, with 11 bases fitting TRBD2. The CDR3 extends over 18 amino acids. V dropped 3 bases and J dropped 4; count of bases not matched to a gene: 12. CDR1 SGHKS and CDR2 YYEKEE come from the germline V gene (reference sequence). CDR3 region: CASSWNLSGRETYNEQFF. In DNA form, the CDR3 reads TGTGCCAGCAGCTGGAACCTTAGCGGGAGGGAAACATACAATGAGCAGTTCTTC.

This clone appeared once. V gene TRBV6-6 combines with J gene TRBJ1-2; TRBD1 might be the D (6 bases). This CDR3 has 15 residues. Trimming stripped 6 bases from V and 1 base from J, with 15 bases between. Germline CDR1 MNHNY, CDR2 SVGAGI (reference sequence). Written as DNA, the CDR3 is TGTGCCAGCAGACCCGAGGGGGTGAATAACTATGGCTACACCTTC. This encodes CASRPEGVNNYGYTF.

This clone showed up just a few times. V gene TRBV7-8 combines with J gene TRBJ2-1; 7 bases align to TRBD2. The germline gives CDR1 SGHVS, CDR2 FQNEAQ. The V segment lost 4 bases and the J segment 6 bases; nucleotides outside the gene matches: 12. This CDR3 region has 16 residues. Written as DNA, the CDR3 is TGTGCCAGCAGCTCCTTGCCCGGACTAGTCTCCAATGAGCAGTTCTTC. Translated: CASSSLPGLVSNEQFF.

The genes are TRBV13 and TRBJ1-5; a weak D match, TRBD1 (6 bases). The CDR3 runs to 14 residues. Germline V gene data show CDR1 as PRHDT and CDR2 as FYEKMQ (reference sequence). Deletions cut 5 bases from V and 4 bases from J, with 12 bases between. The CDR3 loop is CASSPGQSNQPQHF. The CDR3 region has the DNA TGTGCCAGCAGCCCCGGACAGTCTAATCAGCCCCAGCATTTT.

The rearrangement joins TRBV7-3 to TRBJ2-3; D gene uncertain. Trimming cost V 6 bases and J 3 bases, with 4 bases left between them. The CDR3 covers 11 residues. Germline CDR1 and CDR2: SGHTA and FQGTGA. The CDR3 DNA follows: TGTGCCAGCAGGGCTACAGATACGCAGTATTTT. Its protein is CASRATDTQYF.